Here is one T cell receptor beta chain with its context. This sample is part of a study of blood T cell repertoires in COVID-19. Study overall: From T cells, B-cell-depleted T cells, or PBMCs came the material, which was cDNA or gDNA.

V gave up 4 bases and J gave up 3 bases; unmatched junction bases: 10. Per germline, CDR1 MGHRA and CDR2 YSYEKL. CDR3 length: 16 residues. Profiled with immunoSEQ multiplex PCR; TCRdb holds only in-frame clones, not every one. This sample has around 37,000 clones, with around four fifths found just once. The chain couples TRBV4-1 to TRBJ2-7; 9 bases line up with TRBD1. The source of this sequence is a middle-aged man with active COVID-19. The sample comprised peripheral blood. In nucleotides, the CDR3 is TGCGCCAGCAGCCCGAAACCGACAGGGGGACTCTACGAGCAGTACTTC. Its protein is CASSPKPTGGLYEQYF.